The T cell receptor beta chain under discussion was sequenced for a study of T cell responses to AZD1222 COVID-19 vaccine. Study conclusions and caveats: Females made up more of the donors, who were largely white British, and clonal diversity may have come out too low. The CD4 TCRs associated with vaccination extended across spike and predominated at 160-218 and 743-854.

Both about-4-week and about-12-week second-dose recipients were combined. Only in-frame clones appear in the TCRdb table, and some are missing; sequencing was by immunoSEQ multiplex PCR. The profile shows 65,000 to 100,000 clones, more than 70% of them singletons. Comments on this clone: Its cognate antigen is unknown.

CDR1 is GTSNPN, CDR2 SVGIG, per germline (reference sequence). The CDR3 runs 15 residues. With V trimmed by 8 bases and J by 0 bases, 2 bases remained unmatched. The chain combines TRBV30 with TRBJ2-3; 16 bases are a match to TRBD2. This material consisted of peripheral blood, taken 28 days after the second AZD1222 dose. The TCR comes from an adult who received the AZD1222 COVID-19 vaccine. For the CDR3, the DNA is TGTGCCGGGACTAGCGGGAGGGCTAGCACAGATACGCAGTATTTT. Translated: CAGTSGRASTDTQYF.